This passage covers 22 T cell receptor beta chains from one sample sequenced in a study of tumor and adjacent non-tumor tissue in lung cancer. No cell sorting was done before RNA was extracted from the tissue. Distant lung tissue was collected more than 3 cm away from the tumor edge. A modified ARM-PCR protocol with three rounds of nested PCR amplified TCRbeta. TCRdb ran MiXCR on the multiplex PCR reads and lists one entry per CDR3 protein. The repertoire includes tens of thousands of distinct CDR3 sequences, nearly 70% of them detected once, and around a quarter sits in the top ten. Sequencing input: distant non-tumor lung tissue. These receptors came from a woman aged 50 to 60 with non-small cell lung cancer.

In the case of this clonotype: This CDR3 is missing its conserved last phenylalanine or tryptophan, likely due to a read error. It is unclear where the CDR3 begins or ends on the DNA, so no DNA is shown, and the CDR3 is as TCRdb lists it. The J gene is TRBJ2-7, the V gene TRBV11-2; the table's D gene call, TRBD2, was not cross checked with the DNA. The CDR3 is 15 amino acids long, termini counted. Germline CDR1 SGHAT, CDR2 FQNNGV. CDR3 protein: CTSSPWASGSYELYY.

Concerning this clonotype itself: A much larger clone differs by one base, so this may be a read error. The CDR3, as DNA: TGTGCCAGCACTTCCGTCCCGGGACAGGGGGCTGATGAGCAGTTCTTC. Residues: CASTSVPGQGADEQFF. The chain joins TRBV6-5 to TRBJ2-1, with TRBD1 matching 12 bases. The V gene's germline CDR1 is MNHEY and CDR2 SVGAGI. This CDR3 has 16 residues. The V gene end was trimmed by 7 bases and the J gene end by 8 bases; junction bases not matched to a gene: 12.

Concerning this clonotype: The junction shows a germline mismatch at one end, possibly a read error. In DNA, the CDR3 is TGTGCCACCAAGTTTCATGGTAGCGAGACCCAGCACTTC. This codes for CATKFHGSETQHF. The chain is built from TRBV28 and TRBJ2-5, with TRBD2 as a possible D gene (5 bases). CDR3 length: 13 amino acids. The germline V gene encodes CDR1 MDHEN and CDR2 SYDVKM.

As to this clonotype: The junction does not match germline at one end; this may be a read error. This sequence joins TRBV11-1 and TRBJ2-3; 7 bases match TRBD1. This CDR3 contains 14 residues. Germline V CDR1 and CDR2: SGHAT, FQDESV (reference sequence). CDR3: CASSLATGVDTRYF. The CDR3 bases are TGTGCCAGTAGCTTGGCCACAGGGGTTGATACGCGGTATTTC.

The chain carries TRBV6-2 or TRBV6-3 and TRBJ1-5, with no clear D. V was cut by 4 bases and J by 11 bases, with 15 bases left in between. The length of the CDR3 is 13 residues. Germline V gives CDR1 MNHEY, CDR2 SVGEGT. In DNA form, the CDR3 reads TGTGCCAGCAGTTTACTTGTCAATCGGTCCCAGCATTTT. Protein: CASSLLVNRSQHF.

Concerning this clonotype: Here the CDR3 omits its conserved ending phenylalanine or tryptophan, so a read error is the likely source. The rearrangement joins TRBV11-1 to TRBJ2-3; D might be TRBD1 or TRBD2, each matching 5 bases. The CDR3 totals 13 residues. V gave up 6 bases and J gave up 8 bases, with 15 bases separating them. Germline CDR1 and CDR2: SGHAT and FQDESV (reference sequence). CDR3 nucleotide sequence: TGTGCCAGCAGAGGGACGGGGATGGTTACGCAGTATGTT. Residues: CASRGTGMVTQYV.

A remark on this clonotype: In this CDR3 the conserved last residue, phenylalanine or tryptophan, is missing, so a read error is likely. The DNA of the CDR3 is TGTGCCAGCAGCTGTTTCCCCTGGGTCATGACGGGGAGGACCGGGGAGCTGTTTCTT. Translating gives CASSCFPWVMTGRTGELFL. This rearrangement joins TRBV11-2 to TRBJ2-2; TRBD2 might be the D (6 bases). Trimming pared 4 bases from V and 5 bases from J, leaving 26 bases between. The CDR3 has 19 amino acids. Germline V CDR1 and CDR2: SGHAT, FQNNGV.

In its sample, this clonotype was seen many times. The rearrangement uses TRBV4-1 and TRBJ2-2; weak D call: TRBD1 (6 bases). Trimming removed 6 bases from V and 4 bases from J, with 15 bases in between. Germline-derived CDR1 and CDR2 are MGHRA and YSYEKL. The CDR3 has 15 residues. CDR3 residues: CASSRTGSGTGELFF. The CDR3 coding sequence is TGCGCCAGCAGTCGAACAGGGTCTGGCACCGGGGAGCTGTTTTTT.

The table lists this clonotype with a few counts. One end of the junction is discordant with germline, which a read error may explain. The chain couples TRBV20-1 to TRBJ2-7; D gene uncertain. Germline values: CDR1 DFQATT, CDR2 SNEGSKA (reference sequence). The CDR3 is made up of 14 amino acids. The CDR3 is CSPSSEETGYEQYF. Here the CDR3 DNA reads TGCAGTCCTAGTTCCGAAGAGACCGGCTACGAGCAGTACTTC.

About this clonotype: The junction and the germline gene differ at one end; a read error may be behind it. The chain joins TRBV20-1 to TRBJ2-2, with 7 bases that match TRBD1. The CDR3 totals 15 residues. Germline assignment: CDR1 DFQATT and CDR2 SNEGSKA (reference sequence). The CDR3 bases are TGCAATGCTAGATCCTCGACAGGGAGCACAAGGGAGCTGTTTTTT. It encodes CNARSSTGSTRELFF.

CDR3 coding DNA: TGTGCCAGCAGCTTTAATGCTAGCGGGAAATATGAGCAGTTCTTC. This translates into CASSFNASGKYEQFF. The rearrangement links TRBV11-2 to TRBJ2-1; 9 positions match TRBD2. The CDR3 sequence is 15 residues long. After removal of 3 bases from V and 8 bases from J, the junction contained 8 bases not matched to a gene. Germline assignment: CDR1 SGHAT and CDR2 FQNNGV.

Concerning this clonotype: A much larger clone lies one base from this, so it may be a read error. CDR3 region: CSARDRASGILSETQYF. CDR3 coding DNA: TGCAGTGCTAGAGATCGGGCTAGCGGGATCCTGTCCGAGACCCAGTACTTC. The J gene is TRBJ2-5, the V gene TRBV20-1; TRBD2 agrees at 9 bases. The CDR3 extends over 17 amino acids. V was pared by 0 bases and J by 5 bases, with 13 bases of the junction left unmatched. Germline V CDR1 and CDR2: DFQATT, SNEGSKA (reference sequence).

About this clonotype: A much larger clone is a single base away; this may be a read error. The gene calls are TRBV5-5 and TRBJ1-5; unclear D gene. Germline CDR1 SGHKS, CDR2 YYEKEE (reference sequence). V was cut by 4 bases and J by 6 bases, with 23 bases left in between. The CDR3 covers 17 residues. The CDR3 reads CASSQFAIDDGVQPQHF. For the CDR3, the DNA is TGTGCCAGCAGCCAATTCGCCATCGACGATGGAGTTCAGCCCCAGCATTTT.

This clonotype was counted between two and nine times. The chain is built from TRBV5-1 and TRBJ1-4; TRBD1 agrees at 7 bases. This CDR3 comprises 16 residues. Looked up from germline, CDR1 is SGHRS and CDR2 is YFSETQ. The V and J ends lost 4 bases and 0 bases, in that order; junction bases with no gene match: 6. CDR3 nucleotide sequence: TGCGCCAGCAGCAGGTGCGGGACAGCAACTAATGAAAAACTGTTTTTT. Translating it yields CASSRCGTATNEKLFF.

The V call is TRBV12-3 or TRBV12-4, the J call TRBJ1-4; D is ambiguous. The CDR3 consists of 14 residues. V was clipped by 6 bases and J by 8 bases, with 16 bases between them. The CDR3 loop is CASSPVADREKLFF. The DNA of the CDR3 is TGTGCCAGCAGCCCCGTGGCGGACCGCGAAAAACTGTTTTTT.

Many counts were recorded for this clonotype. V gene TRBV12-3 or TRBV12-4 combines with J gene TRBJ2-2, with D perhaps matching TRBD1 or TRBD2 (5 bases each). The V and J ends lost 6 bases and 4 bases respectively, with 6 bases between them. The CDR3 runs to 12 residues. The CDR3 region has the DNA TGTGCCAGCAGCGGGGCCACCGGGGAGCTGTTTTTT. Translated, it gives CASSGATGELFF.

About this clonotype itself: Without the conserved terminal phenylalanine or tryptophan, this CDR3 likely stems from a read error. The chain combines TRBV11-2 with TRBJ2-1, with 7 bases lining up with TRBD2. Trimming took 4 bases from V and 8 from J; bases not matched to a gene: 23. CDR1 and CDR2 (germline): SGHAT, FQNNGV. This CDR3 is built from 19 residues. This chain's CDR3 is CASSSPPGRGDAGVDEQFY. The CDR3 DNA reads as TGTGCCAGCAGCTCCCCCCCAGGGAGGGGAGACGCGGGAGTCGATGAGCAGTTCTAC.

The rearrangement links TRBV29-1 to TRBJ2-7, with D tentatively TRBD1 (6 bases). This CDR3 region has 12 residues. Looked up from germline, CDR1 is SQVTM and CDR2 is ANQGSEA. Between the trimmed V and J ends, which lost 7 bases and 0 bases, there was a span of 10 bases. CDR3 in amino acids: CSAVGGSYEQYF. For the CDR3, the DNA is TGCAGCGCCGTAGGGGGCTCCTACGAGCAGTACTTC.

Concerning this clonotype itself: Given the absence of the conserved phenylalanine or tryptophan at the CDR3 end, a read error is likely. Because the CDR3's place on the DNA is in doubt, the DNA is left out and the CDR3 is given as listed by TCRdb. The chain joins TRBV28 to TRBJ1-5; the table's D call of TRBD1 was not tested on the DNA. The CDR3 adds up to 16 amino acids, both ends counted. The germline CDR1 and CDR2 sequences are MDHEN and SYDVKM. This chain's CDR3 is CPSSLTSRVTNQPHHL.

This clonotype was counted ten times or more. The CDR3 nucleotides read TGCAGTGCTAGAGATATGACAGGGAGCAACACTGAAGCTTTCTTT. Its protein product is CSARDMTGSNTEAFF. The chain is built from TRBV20-1 and TRBJ1-1, with 7 bases lining up with TRBD1. Germline V gives CDR1 DFQATT, CDR2 SNEGSKA (reference sequence). CDR3 length equals 15 residues. J lost 2 bases, V lost 0 bases, and 6 bases had no gene match.

In regard to this clonotype: Possible read error: a much larger clone is one base away. The chain couples TRBV20-1 to TRBJ2-1, with D maybe TRBD2 (6 bases). Germline V gene lookup returns CDR1 DFQATT and CDR2 SNEGSKA (reference sequence). V lost 1 base and J 6 bases, leaving 13 bases between the germline ends. The length of the CDR3 is 14 residues. Here the CDR3 DNA reads TGCAGTGCTAGAGCCCTAGCGAAGGCCAATGAGCAGTTCTTC. Its translation: CSARALAKANEQFF.

About this clonotype itself: A much more abundant neighbour one base away suggests this may be a read error. V usage is TRBV20-1 and J usage is TRBJ2-1, with D hard to call. Germline CDR1 DFQATT, CDR2 SNEGSKA (reference sequence). This CDR3 is 13 amino acids long. CDR3 in DNA: TGCCTAATCAGAAATCCAGTCTACAATGATCAGTTCTTC. Its translation is CLIRNPVYNDQFF.